Given below is one T cell receptor beta chain in context. The antigen is not known. Per germline, CDR1 MNHEY and CDR2 SVGAGI. This CDR3 region has 13 residues. The V gene lost 6 bases and the J gene lost 7 bases, with 16 bases spanning the gap. For the second PCR, which ran for roughly 7 to 11 cycles, a sample-barcoded 5' primer and a J-beta primer mix were used. TCRdb processed the 5' RACE reads anew with MiXCR; each CDR3 protein has one entry. The data show nearly 800,000 distinct CDR3 sequences, around 50% seen once. This sample was taken from a study of blood T cells in healthy people across ages. About the research overall: About one barcoded beta molecule per two T cells came from capture by template switching. Study results and limitations: PBMCs were not sorted, which prevented a conclusive comparison of naive versus antigen-experienced cells. Per million T cells, TCR beta diversity dropped about linearly as age rose.

This TCR was sampled from a man aged 35-49 years in good health. Source material: blood. This chain links TRBV6-5 with TRBJ2-7; perhaps TRBD2 as D (5 bases). The CDR3, as DNA: TGTGCCAGCAGCCCCCAGTGGGGAGATGAGCAGTACTTC. It is translated as CASSPQWGDEQYF.